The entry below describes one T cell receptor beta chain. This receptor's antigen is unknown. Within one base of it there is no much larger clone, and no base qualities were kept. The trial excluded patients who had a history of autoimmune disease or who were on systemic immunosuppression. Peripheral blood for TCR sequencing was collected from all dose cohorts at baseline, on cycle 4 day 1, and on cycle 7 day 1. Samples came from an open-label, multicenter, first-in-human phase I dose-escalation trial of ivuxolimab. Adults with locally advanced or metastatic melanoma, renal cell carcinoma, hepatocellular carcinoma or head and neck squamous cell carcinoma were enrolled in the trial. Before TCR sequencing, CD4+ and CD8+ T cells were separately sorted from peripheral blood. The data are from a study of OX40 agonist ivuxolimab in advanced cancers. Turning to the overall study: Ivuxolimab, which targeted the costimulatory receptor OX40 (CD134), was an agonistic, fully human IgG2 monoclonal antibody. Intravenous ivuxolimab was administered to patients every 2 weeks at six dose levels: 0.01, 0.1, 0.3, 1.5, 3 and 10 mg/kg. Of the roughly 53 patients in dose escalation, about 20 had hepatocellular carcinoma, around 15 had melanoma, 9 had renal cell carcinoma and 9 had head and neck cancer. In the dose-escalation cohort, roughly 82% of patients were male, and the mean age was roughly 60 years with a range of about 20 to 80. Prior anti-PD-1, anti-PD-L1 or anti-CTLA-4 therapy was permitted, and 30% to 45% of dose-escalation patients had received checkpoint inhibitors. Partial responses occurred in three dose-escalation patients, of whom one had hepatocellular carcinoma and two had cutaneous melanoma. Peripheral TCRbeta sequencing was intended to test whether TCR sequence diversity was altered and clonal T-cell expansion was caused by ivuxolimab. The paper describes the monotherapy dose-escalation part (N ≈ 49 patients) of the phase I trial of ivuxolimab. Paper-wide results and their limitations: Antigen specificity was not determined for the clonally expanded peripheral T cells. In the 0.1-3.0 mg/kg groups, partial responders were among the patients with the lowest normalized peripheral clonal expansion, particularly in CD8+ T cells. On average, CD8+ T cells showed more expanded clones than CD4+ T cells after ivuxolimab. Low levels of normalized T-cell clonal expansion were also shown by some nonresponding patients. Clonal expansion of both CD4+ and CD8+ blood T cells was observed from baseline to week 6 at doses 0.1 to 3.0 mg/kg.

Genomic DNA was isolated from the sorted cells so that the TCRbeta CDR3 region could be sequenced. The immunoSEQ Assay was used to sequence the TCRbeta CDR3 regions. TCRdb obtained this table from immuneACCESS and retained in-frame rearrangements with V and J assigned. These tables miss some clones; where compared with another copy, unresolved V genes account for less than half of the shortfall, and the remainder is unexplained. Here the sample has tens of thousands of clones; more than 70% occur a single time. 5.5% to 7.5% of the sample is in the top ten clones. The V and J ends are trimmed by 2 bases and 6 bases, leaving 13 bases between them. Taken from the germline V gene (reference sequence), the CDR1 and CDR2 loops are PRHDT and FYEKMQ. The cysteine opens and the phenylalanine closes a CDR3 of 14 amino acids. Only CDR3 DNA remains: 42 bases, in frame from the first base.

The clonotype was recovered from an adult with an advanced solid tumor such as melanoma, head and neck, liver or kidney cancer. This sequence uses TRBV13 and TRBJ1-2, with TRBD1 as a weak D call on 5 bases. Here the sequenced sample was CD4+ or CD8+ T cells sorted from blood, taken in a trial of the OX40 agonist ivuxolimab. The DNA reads TGTGCCAGCAGCTTATCCCTAGGGGCCGATGGCTACACCTTC. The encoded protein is CASSLSLGADGYTF.